A selection of T cell receptor beta chains follows, all from one sample in a study of blood T cell repertoires in COVID-19. Assay: immunoSEQ multiplex PCR; the TCRdb copy retains only in-frame clones and omits some. This table holds fewer than 400,000 clones, roughly 90% found once. The sequencing input was PBMCs or T cells enriched from blood (not recorded which). The receptors were sampled from a woman aged 30 to 39 who had recovered from COVID-19. CDR3s include the opening cysteine and the closing phenylalanine or tryptophan. Each record gives: J gene, V gene, D gene, clone size, CDR3 protein, CDR3 DNA. The D gene is left open where the match is weak. Rows give clone size only sometimes, using once, few, many, or a class for an expanded clone.

TRBJ1-6,TRBV7-3,NA,NA,CASSLTGANSPLHF,TGTGCCAGCAGCTTAACAGGGGCTAATTCACCCCTCCACTTT
TRBJ2-7,TRBV5-6,NA,NA,CASSFGIDTYEQYF,TGTGCCAGCAGCTTCGGTATAGATACCTACGAGCAGTACTTC
TRBJ1-3,TRBV10-3,NA,NA,CAITEDPGNTIYF,TGTGCCATCACCGAGGATCCTGGAAACACCATATATTTT
TRBJ2-2,TRBV2,TRBD1,NA,CASSASQGPNTGELFF,TGTGCCAGCAGTGCCTCACAGGGGCCAAACACCGGGGAGCTGTTTTTT
TRBJ1-1,TRBV18,NA,NA,CASSPPWTRTEAFF,TGTGCCAGCTCACCACCTTGGACTCGGACTGAAGCTTTCTTT
TRBJ2-3,TRBV7-8,TRBD1,NA,CASSSNPGQGTDTQYF,TGTGCCAGCAGCTCAAATCCGGGACAGGGAACAGATACGCAGTATTTT
TRBJ2-3,TRBV19,NA,NA,CASSIGPDTQYF,TGTGCCAGTAGTATTGGGCCAGATACGCAGTATTTT
TRBJ1-2,TRBV27,TRBD1,NA,CASTAGTGARGYTF,TGTGCCAGCACCGCCGGGACAGGGGCTCGTGGCTACACCTTC
TRBJ2-1,TRBV6-2/TRBV6-3,NA,NA,CASSYSKRASQFF,TGTGCCAGCAGTTACTCGAAGAGGGCAAGTCAGTTCTTC
TRBJ1-1,TRBV18,NA,NA,CASSQGITEAFF,TGTGCCAGCTCACAGGGGATCACTGAAGCTTTCTTT
TRBJ2-7,TRBV6-5,TRBD1,NA,CASSYSRTGDSYEQYF,TGTGCCAGCAGTTACTCCCGGACAGGGGACTCCTACGAGCAGTACTTC
TRBJ2-7,TRBV9,TRBD2,NA,CASNQRDAVNEQYF,TGTGCCAGCAATCAGCGGGACGCGGTGAACGAGCAGTACTTC
TRBJ1-1,TRBV11-2,NA,NA,CASSLLGQAMNTEAFF,TGTGCCAGCAGCTTATTGGGACAAGCTATGAACACTGAAGCTTTCTTT
TRBJ1-1,TRBV19,NA,NA,CASIPDRDTEAFF,TGTGCCAGTATCCCTGATCGGGACACTGAAGCTTTCTTT
TRBJ1-2,TRBV3-1/TRBV3-2,NA,once,CASSHRAGVYGYTF,TGTGCCAGCAGCCATAGAGCGGGGGTCTATGGCTACACCTTC
TRBJ1-1,TRBV12-5,NA,NA,CASGWGQNTEAFF,TGTGCTAGTGGGTGGGGACAGAACACTGAAGCTTTCTTT
TRBJ1-1,TRBV7-9,TRBD1,NA,CASSRTLTGGVGTEAFF,TGTGCCAGCAGCAGAACCCTGACAGGGGGCGTTGGTACTGAAGCTTTCTTT
TRBJ1-2,TRBV28,TRBD1,NA,CASRVQGPYGYTF,TGTGCCAGCCGGGTACAGGGGCCCTATGGCTACACCTTC
TRBJ2-3,TRBV11-3,TRBD2,NA,CASSATSGSTPDTQYF,TGTGCCAGCAGCGCCACTAGCGGGAGTACGCCAGATACGCAGTATTTT
TRBJ2-7,TRBV11-1,TRBD1,NA,CASSSWGQGHYEQYF,TGTGCCAGCAGCTCCTGGGGACAGGGCCACTACGAGCAGTACTTC
TRBJ1-2,TRBV4-1,NA,NA,CASSHAPTGNYGYTF,TGCGCCAGCAGCCATGCCCCGACAGGCAACTATGGCTACACCTTC
TRBJ2-7,TRBV9,TRBD2,NA,CASSVASGGTREQYF,TGTGCCAGCAGCGTAGCTTCCGGGGGGACCCGCGAGCAGTACTTC
TRBJ2-7,TRBV29-1,NA,NA,CSVRGLDRDFYF,TGCAGCGTTCGAGGGCTTGACAGGGACTTCTACTTC
TRBJ2-7,TRBV7-8,NA,NA,CASSPNRTALYEQYF,TGTGCCAGCAGCCCAAACAGGACAGCCTTATACGAGCAGTACTTC
TRBJ2-3,TRBV25-1,TRBD1,NA,CASSEIRGQVSDTQYF,TGTGCCAGCAGTGAAATAAGGGGACAGGTTTCAGATACGCAGTATTTT
TRBJ2-7,TRBV14,NA,NA,CASSQQVGGTYEQYF,TGTGCCAGCAGCCAGCAGGTCGGCGGGACCTACGAGCAGTACTTC
TRBJ2-3,TRBV11-2,NA,once,CASSLTGIADTQYF,TGTGCCAGCAGCTTAACAGGGATCGCAGATACGCAGTATTTT
TRBJ2-7,TRBV7-3,NA,NA,CASSKQAGYEQYF,TGTGCCAGCAGCAAACAGGCTGGGTACGAGCAGTACTTC
TRBJ1-3,TRBV15,NA,NA,CATSREMDSSGNTIYF,TGTGCCACCAGCAGGGAAATGGACAGCTCTGGAAACACCATATATTTT
TRBJ2-3,TRBV2,TRBD1,once,CASSGGQGTDTQYF,TGTGCCAGCAGTGGAGGACAGGGCACAGATACGCAGTATTTT
TRBJ1-2,TRBV28,NA,NA,CASSPTDSYYGYTF,TGTGCCAGCAGTCCGACCGACAGCTACTATGGCTACACCTTC
TRBJ2-3,TRBV2,TRBD1,NA,CASSPGQVTDTQYF,TGTGCCAGCAGCCCAGGACAGGTCACAGATACGCAGTATTTT
TRBJ2-1,TRBV18,TRBD2,NA,CASSPPRSGGGVYNEQFF,TGTGCCAGCTCACCCCCCCGGAGCGGGGGGGGTGTATACAATGAGCAGTTCTTC
TRBJ1-1,TRBV9,TRBD1,NA,CASNVQGIGTEAFF,TGTGCCAGCAACGTACAGGGGATCGGCACTGAAGCTTTCTTT
TRBJ2-5,TRBV5-1,TRBD2,NA,CASSLTTSGRALQETQYF,TGCGCCAGCAGCTTGACGACTAGCGGGAGGGCCCTTCAAGAGACCCAGTACTTC
TRBJ2-1,TRBV4-3,NA,NA,CASSPDVSSAYNEQFF,TGCGCCAGCAGCCCAGACGTATCCAGCGCCTACAATGAGCAGTTCTTC
TRBJ1-5,TRBV28,TRBD1,NA,CASRQTGNQPQHF,TGTGCCAGCAGACAGACAGGGAACCAGCCCCAGCATTTT
TRBJ1-5,TRBV7-9,TRBD1,NA,CASSSHGGPGTGDHQPQHF,TGTGCCAGCAGCTCCCACGGGGGTCCGGGGACAGGGGATCATCAGCCCCAGCATTTT
TRBJ1-2,TRBV28,NA,NA,CATQGAWGYTF,TGTGCTACACAGGGAGCGTGGGGCTACACCTTC
TRBJ1-6,TRBV2,NA,NA,CASRIRGINFNSPLHF,TGTGCCAGCAGAATAAGGGGGATTAATTTTAATTCACCCCTCCACTTT
TRBJ2-1,TRBV19,TRBD2,few,CASSIYLAGAGYEQFF,TGTGCCAGTAGTATATATTTAGCGGGAGCAGGATATGAGCAGTTCTTC
TRBJ2-6,TRBV5-1,TRBD1,NA,CASSYTGAAVPGGANVLTF,TGCGCCAGCAGTTATACAGGGGCTGCGGTCCCGGGTGGGGCCAACGTCCTGACTTTC
TRBJ2-7,TRBV6-1,NA,NA,CASSDVGGSLSEQYF,TGTGCCAGCAGTGATGTTGGAGGGTCCCTGAGTGAGCAGTACTTC
TRBJ2-3,TRBV14,TRBD2,NA,CASSLFTASGGRGGTDTQYF,TGTGCCAGCAGCCTCTTCACCGCTAGCGGCGGAAGAGGAGGCACAGATACGCAGTATTTT
TRBJ1-2,TRBV25-1,TRBD1,NA,CASSGRQGDGYTF,TGTGCCAGCAGTGGGCGACAGGGGGATGGCTACACCTTC
TRBJ2-5,TRBV6-2/TRBV6-3,NA,many,CASIPTARPQETQYF,TGTGCCAGCATCCCGACAGCCAGACCTCAAGAGACCCAGTACTTC
TRBJ1-2,TRBV27,TRBD1,once,CASSFDRGASRDYGYTF,TGTGCCAGCAGTTTTGACAGGGGAGCTAGTCGGGACTATGGCTACACCTTC
TRBJ1-4,TRBV5-1,TRBD1,NA,CASSPETGREKLFF,TGCGCCAGCAGCCCCGAGACAGGGCGGGAAAAACTGTTTTTT
TRBJ2-3,TRBV30,NA,NA,CAWSAGPRADTQYF,TGTGCCTGGAGTGCGGGTCCTCGGGCAGATACGCAGTATTTT
TRBJ1-1,TRBV29-1,NA,NA,CSVGLLAVNTEAFF,TGCAGCGTTGGTTTATTGGCCGTTAACACTGAAGCTTTCTTT
TRBJ1-6,TRBV10-2,NA,few,CASAKTAQNSPLHF,TGCGCCAGCGCGAAGACAGCCCAAAATTCACCCCTCCACTTT
TRBJ2-2,TRBV18,NA,NA,CASSPLVGGNTGELFF,TGTGCCAGCTCACCGCTCGTTGGCGGGAACACCGGGGAGCTGTTTTTT
TRBJ1-4,TRBV7-8,NA,few,CASSHRYEKLFF,TGTGCCAGCAGCCACCGGTATGAAAAACTGTTTTTT
TRBJ2-2,TRBV7-6,TRBD2,NA,CASSLEGTSGRTTGELFF,TGTGCCAGCAGCTTAGAAGGGACTAGCGGGAGAACCACCGGGGAGCTGTTTTTT
TRBJ2-7,TRBV6-5,TRBD2,NA,CASSLGTSGAYEQYF,TGTGCCAGCAGCCTCGGGACTAGCGGCGCCTACGAGCAGTACTTC